What follows are 6 T cell receptor beta chains derived from one specimen sequenced in a study of T cells after somatic rescue of genetic block. The repertoire was sequenced with immunoSEQ multiplex PCR; TCRdb's copy has only in-frame clones and lacks some. The table records just over 14,000 clones, around three quarters of them present only once. Sequencing was carried out using peripheral blood mononuclear cells (PBMCs). These receptors were collected from a boy aged 5-17 years.

This chain's CDR3 is CAISGSGGGELFF. The DNA of the CDR3 is TGTGCCATCAGTGGTTCGGGGGGCGGGGAGCTGTTTTTT. This rearrangement joins TRBV10-3 to TRBJ2-2, with 7 bases aligning to TRBD2. The V and J ends lost 4 bases and 7 bases, in that order; junction bases with no gene match: 3. The CDR3 is 13 amino acids. Per the germline V gene, CDR1 is ENHRY and CDR2 is SYGVKD.

The chain couples TRBV28 to TRBJ1-1; tentatively, D is TRBD1 (6 bases). Trimming left V 2 bases short and J 4 bases short, with 8 bases between. This CDR3 has 13 amino acids. Germline V CDR1 and CDR2: MDHEN, SYDVKM. CDR3 bases: TGTGCCAGCAGTTTACAGGGGATCACTGAAGCTTTCTTT. This encodes CASSLQGITEAFF.

The chain couples TRBV27 to TRBJ1-1; maybe TRBD1 (5 bases). The CDR3 has 16 amino acids. The germline V gene has CDR1 MNHEY and CDR2 SMNVEV (reference sequence). V lost 1 base to trimming and J lost 1 base, with 13 bases between them. The CDR3 sequence is CASSLYGGYRNTEAFF. CDR3 sequence (DNA): TGTGCCAGCAGTTTATACGGGGGTTACAGGAACACTGAAGCTTTCTTT.

CDR3 in amino acids: CASSERYEQYF. The CDR3 DNA reads as TGTGCCAGCAGTGAAAGGTACGAGCAGTACTTC. The chain is built from TRBV6-1 and TRBJ2-7, with unresolved D. The CDR3 length is 11 residues. Deletions cut 2 bases from V and 4 bases from J, with 3 bases between. Germline V gives CDR1 MNHNS, CDR2 SASEGT.

This sequence joins TRBV15 and TRBJ2-3, with a possible D match to TRBD2 (6 bases). V was clipped by 0 bases and J by 2 bases, with 9 bases between them. CDR1 and CDR2 (germline): LNHNV, YYDKDF (reference sequence). The CDR3 is 15 amino acids. The CDR3 is CATSRDRGNTDTQYF. The CDR3 bases are TGTGCCACCAGCAGAGATCGGGGGAACACAGATACGCAGTATTTT.

By share of the sample, this clone is medium-sized (0.01 to 0.1%). The gene calls are TRBV7-7 and TRBJ2-3; D not certain. This CDR3 contains 13 residues. CDR1 is SSHAT and CDR2 is FNYEAQ in the germline V gene (reference sequence). Trimming shortened V by 2 bases and J by 5 bases, and 8 bases separated the two germline ends. The CDR3, as DNA: TGTGCCAGCAGCTTATACCCTAAAGATACGCAGTATTTT. It codes for CASSLYPKDTQYF.